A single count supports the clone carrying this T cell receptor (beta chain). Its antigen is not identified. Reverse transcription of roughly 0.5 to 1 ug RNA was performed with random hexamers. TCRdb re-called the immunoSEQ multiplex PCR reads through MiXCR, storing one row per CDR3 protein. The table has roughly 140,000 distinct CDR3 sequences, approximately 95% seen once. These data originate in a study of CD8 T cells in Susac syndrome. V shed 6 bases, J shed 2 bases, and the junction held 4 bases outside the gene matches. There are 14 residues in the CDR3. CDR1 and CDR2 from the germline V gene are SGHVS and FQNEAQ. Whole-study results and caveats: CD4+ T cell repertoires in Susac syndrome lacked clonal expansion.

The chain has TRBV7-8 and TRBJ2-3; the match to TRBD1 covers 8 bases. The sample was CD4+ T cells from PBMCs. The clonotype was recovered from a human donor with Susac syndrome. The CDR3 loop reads CASRPGQATDTQYF. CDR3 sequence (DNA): TGTGCCAGCAGACCGGGACAGGCCACAGATACGCAGTATTTT.